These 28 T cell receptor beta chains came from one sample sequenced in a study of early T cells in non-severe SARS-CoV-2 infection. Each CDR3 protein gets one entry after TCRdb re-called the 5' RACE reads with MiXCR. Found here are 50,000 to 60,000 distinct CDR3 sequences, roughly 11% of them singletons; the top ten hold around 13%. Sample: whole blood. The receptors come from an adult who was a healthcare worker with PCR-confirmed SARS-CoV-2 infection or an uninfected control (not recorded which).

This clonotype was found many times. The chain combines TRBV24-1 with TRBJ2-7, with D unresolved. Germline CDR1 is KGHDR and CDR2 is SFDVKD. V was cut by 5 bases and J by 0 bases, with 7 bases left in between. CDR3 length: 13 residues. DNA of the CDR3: TGTGCCACCAGTGGACGGTCCTCCTACGAGCAGTACTTC. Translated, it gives CATSGRSSYEQYF.

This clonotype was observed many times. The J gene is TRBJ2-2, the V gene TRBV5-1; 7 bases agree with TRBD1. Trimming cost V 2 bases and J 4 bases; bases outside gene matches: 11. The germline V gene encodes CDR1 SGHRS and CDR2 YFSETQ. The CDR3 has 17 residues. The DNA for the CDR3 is TGCGCCAGCAGCTTACCCCGGGACAGCATCATCACCGGGGAGCTGTTTTTT. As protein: CASSLPRDSIITGELFF. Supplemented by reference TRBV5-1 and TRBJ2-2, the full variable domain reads KAGVTQTPRYLIKTRGQQVTLSCSPISGHRSVSWYQQTPGQGLQFLFEYFSETQRNKGNFPGRFSGRQFSNSRSEMNVSTLELGDSALYLCASSLPRDSIITGELFFGEGSRLTVL.

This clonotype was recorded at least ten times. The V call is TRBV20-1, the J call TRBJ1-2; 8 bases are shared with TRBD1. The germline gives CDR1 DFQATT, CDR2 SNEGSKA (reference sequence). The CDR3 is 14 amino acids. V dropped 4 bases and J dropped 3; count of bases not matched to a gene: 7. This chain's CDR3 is CSANPGQAYYGYTF. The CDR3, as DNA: TGCAGTGCTAATCCGGGACAGGCCTACTATGGCTACACCTTC.

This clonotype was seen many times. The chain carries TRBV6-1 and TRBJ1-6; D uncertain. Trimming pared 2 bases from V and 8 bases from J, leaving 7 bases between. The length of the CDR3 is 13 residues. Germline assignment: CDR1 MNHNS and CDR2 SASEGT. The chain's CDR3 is CASSEWTDSPLHF. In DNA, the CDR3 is TGTGCCAGCAGTGAATGGACCGATTCACCCCTCCACTTT.

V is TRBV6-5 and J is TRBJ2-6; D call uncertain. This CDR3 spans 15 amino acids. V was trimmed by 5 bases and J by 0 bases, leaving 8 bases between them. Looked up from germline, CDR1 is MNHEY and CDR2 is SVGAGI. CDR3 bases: TGTGCCAGCAGTCTTCATAGCTCTGGGGCCAACGTCCTGACTTTC. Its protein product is CASSLHSSGANVLTF.

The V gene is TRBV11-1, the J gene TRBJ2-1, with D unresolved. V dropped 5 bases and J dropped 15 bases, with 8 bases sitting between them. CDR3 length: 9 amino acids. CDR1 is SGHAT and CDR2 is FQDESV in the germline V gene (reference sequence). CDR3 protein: CASSVLRFF. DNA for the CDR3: TGTGCCAGCAGCGTCCTACGGTTCTTC.

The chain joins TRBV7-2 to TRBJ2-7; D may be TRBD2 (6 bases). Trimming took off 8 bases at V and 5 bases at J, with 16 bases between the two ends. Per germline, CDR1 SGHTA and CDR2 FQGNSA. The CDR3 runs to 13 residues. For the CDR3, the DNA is TGTGCCAGCGCCGGGCAGACGGGGGACGAGCAGTACTTC. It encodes CASAGQTGDEQYF.

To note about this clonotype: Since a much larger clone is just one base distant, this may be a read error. CDR3 nucleotides: TGTGCCAGCGCCCGGGATAGAATCCAGCCCCAGCATTTT. Translating gives CASARDRIQPQHF. The rearrangement uses TRBV6-5 and TRBJ1-5; D is uncertain. The CDR3 loop spans 13 amino acids. CDR1 is MNHEY, CDR2 SVGAGI, per germline. The V gene lost 8 bases and the J gene lost 7 bases, with 15 bases spanning the gap.

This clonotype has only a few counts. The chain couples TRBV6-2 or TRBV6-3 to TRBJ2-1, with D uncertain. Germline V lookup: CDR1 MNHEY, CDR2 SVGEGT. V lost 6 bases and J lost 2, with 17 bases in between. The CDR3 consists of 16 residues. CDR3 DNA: TGTGCCAGCAGCCCCTTACCCCTTAGGGCCTACAATGAGCAGTTCTTC. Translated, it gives CASSPLPLRAYNEQFF.

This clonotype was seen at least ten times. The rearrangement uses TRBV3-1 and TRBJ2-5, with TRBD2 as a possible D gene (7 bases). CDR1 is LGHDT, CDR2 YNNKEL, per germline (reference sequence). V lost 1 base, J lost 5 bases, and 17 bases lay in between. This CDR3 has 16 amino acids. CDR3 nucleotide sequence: TGTGCCAGCAGCCAAGCGGGGGGCCCTAGTGAGGAGACCCAGTACTTC. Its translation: CASSQAGGPSEETQYF.

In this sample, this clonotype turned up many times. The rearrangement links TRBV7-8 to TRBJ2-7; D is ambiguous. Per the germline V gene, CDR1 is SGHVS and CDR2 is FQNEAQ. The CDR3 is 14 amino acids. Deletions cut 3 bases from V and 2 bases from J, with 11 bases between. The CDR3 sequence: CASSLSTRAYEQYF. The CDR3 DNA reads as TGTGCCAGCAGCTTGAGTACGCGCGCCTACGAGCAGTACTTC.

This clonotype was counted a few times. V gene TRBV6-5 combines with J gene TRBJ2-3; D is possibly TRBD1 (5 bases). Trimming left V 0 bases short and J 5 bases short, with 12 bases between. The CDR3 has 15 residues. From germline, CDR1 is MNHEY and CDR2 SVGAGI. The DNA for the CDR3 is TGTGCCAGCAGTTACTCGGGCAGGGTAATAGATACGCAGTATTTT. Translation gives CASSYSGRVIDTQYF.

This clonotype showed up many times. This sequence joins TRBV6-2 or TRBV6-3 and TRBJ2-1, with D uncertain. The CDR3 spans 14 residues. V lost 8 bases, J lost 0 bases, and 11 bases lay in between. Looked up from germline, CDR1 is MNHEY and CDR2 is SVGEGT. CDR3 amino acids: CASSPDGSYNEQFF. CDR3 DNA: TGTGCCAGCTCGCCGGACGGCTCCTACAATGAGCAGTTCTTC.

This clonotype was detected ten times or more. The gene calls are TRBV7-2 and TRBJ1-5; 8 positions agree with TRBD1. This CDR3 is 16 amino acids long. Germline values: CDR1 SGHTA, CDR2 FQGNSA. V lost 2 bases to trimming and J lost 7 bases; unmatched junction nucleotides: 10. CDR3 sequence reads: CASSLMAGGAEQPQHF. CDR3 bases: TGTGCCAGCAGCTTAATGGCAGGGGGCGCCGAGCAGCCCCAGCATTTT.

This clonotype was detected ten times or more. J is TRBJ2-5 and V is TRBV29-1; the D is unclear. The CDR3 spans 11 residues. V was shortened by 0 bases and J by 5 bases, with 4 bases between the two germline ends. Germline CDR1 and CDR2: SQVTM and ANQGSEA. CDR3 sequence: CSVEDRETQYF. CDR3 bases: TGCAGCGTTGAAGATCGGGAGACCCAGTACTTC. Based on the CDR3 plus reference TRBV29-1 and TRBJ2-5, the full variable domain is SAVISQKPSRDICQRGTSLTIQCQVDSQVTMMFWYRQQPGQSLTLIATANQGSEATYESGFVIDKFPISRPNLTFSTLTVSNMSPEDSSIYLCSVEDRETQYFGPGTRLLVL.

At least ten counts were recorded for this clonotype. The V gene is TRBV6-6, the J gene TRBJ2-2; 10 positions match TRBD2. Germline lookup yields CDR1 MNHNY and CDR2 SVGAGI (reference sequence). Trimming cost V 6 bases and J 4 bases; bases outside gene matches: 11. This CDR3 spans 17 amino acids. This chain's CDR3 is CASSLPAAGGSTGELFF. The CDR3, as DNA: TGTGCCAGCAGCCTCCCAGCAGCGGGAGGGTCCACCGGGGAGCTGTTTTTT.

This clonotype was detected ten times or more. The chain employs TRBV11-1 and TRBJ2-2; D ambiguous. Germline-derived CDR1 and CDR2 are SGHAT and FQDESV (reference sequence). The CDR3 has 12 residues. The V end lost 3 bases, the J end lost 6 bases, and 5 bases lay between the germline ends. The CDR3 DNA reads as TGTGCCAGCAGCTTCCGTGCCGGGGAGCTGTTTTTT. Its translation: CASSFRAGELFF.

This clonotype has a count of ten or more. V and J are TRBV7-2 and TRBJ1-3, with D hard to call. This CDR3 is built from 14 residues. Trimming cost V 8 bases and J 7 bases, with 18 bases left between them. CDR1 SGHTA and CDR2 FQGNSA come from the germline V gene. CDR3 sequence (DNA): TGTGCCAGCGGTCGATCCGGTACCGCGAACACCATATATTTT. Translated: CASGRSGTANTIYF.

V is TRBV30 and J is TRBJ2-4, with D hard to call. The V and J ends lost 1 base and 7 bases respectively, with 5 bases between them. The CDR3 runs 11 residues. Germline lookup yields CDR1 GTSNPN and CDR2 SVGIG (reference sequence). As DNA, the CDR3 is TGTGCCTGGAGTGATTCCAACATTCAGTACTTC. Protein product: CAWSDSNIQYF.

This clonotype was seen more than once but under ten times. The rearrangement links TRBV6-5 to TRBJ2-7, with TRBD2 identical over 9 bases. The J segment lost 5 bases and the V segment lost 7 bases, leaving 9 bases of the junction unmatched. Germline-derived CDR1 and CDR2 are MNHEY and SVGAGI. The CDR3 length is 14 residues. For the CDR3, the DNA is TGTGCCAGCACCCGCGGGGGGGCAAAGAACGAGCAGTACTTC. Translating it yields CASTRGGAKNEQYF.

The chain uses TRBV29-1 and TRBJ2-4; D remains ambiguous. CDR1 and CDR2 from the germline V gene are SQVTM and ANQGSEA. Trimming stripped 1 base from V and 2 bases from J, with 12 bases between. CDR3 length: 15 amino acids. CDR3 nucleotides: TGCAGCGTTGAAGGCAACCCCGGTACCAAAAACATTCAGTACTTC. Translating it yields CSVEGNPGTKNIQYF.

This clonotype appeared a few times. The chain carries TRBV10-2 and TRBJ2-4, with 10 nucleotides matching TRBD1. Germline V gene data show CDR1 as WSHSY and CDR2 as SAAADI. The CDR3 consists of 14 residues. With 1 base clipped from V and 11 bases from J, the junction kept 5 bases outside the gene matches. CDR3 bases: TGCGCCAGCAGTGAGTTACCGGGACAGGGGTTTCAGTACTTC. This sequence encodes CASSELPGQGFQYF.

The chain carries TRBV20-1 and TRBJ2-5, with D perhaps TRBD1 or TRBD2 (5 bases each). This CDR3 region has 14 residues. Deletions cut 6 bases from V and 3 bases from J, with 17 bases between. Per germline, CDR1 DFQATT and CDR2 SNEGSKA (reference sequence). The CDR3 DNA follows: TGCAGTGCATATCCGGGACGGGGAAAAGAGACCCAGTACTTC. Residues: CSAYPGRGKETQYF.

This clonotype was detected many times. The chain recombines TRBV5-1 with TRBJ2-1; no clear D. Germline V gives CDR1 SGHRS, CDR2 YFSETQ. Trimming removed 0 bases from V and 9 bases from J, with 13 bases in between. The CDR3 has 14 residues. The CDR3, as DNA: TGCGCCAGCAGCTTGGGACCCGCGGTAGGTGAGCAGTTCTTC. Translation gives CASSLGPAVGEQFF.

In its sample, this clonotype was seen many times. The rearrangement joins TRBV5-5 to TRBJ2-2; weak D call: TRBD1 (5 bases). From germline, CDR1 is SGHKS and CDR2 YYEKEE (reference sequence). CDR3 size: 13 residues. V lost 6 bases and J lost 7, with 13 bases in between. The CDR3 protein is CASTLGQIGELFF. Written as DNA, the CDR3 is TGTGCCAGCACCCTGGGGCAGATCGGGGAGCTGTTTTTT.

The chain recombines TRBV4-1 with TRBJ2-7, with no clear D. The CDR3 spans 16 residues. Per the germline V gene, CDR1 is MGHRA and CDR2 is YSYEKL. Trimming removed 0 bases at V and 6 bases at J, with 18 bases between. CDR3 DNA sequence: TGCGCCAGCAGCCAAGACGGAGATAGCCGGTACTCCGAGCAGTACTTC. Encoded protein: CASSQDGDSRYSEQYF.

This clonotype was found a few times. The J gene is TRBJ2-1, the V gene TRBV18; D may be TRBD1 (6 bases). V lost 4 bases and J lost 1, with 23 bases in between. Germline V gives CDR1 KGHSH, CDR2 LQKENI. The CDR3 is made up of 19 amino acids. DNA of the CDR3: TGTGCCAGCTCACTCATCGGGACAACAACGACCAGTTCCTACAATGAGCAGTTCTTC. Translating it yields CASSLIGTTTTSSYNEQFF.

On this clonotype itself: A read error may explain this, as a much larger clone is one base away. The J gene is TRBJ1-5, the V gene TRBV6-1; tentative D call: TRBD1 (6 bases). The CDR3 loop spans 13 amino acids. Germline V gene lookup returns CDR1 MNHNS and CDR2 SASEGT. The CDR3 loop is CANSRTVNQPQHF. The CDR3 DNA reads TGTGCCAACAGTCGGACAGTCAATCAGCCCCAGCATTTT.